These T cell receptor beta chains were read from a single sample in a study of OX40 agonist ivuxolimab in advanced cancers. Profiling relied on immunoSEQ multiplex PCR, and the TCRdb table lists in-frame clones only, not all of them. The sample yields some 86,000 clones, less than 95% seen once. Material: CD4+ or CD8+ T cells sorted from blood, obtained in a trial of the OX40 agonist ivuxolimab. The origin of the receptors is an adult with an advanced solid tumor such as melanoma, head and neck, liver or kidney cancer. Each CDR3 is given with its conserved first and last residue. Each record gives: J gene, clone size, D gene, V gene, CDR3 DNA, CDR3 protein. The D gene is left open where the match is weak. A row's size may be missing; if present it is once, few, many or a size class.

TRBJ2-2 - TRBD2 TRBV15 TGTGCCACCAGCAGACAGCGGGGGGAGGATAGCACCGGGGAGCTGTTTTTT CATSRQRGEDSTGELFF
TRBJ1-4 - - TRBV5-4 TGTGCCAGCAGCTACTCGCCGGGGCCTAGGGAAAAACTGTTTTTT CASSYSPGPREKLFF
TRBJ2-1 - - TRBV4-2 TGTGCCAGCAGCCAGGAGGGGCTAAATGAGCAGTTCTTC CASSQEGLNEQFF
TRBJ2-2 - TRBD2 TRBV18 TGTGCCAGCTCACTCCGCGCGGGGGGCGCCGGCGGGGAGCTGTTTTTT CASSLRAGGAGGELFF
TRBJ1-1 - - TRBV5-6 TGTGCCAGCACCCCGCTCGGGGCCGACACTGAAGCTTTCTTT CASTPLGADTEAFF
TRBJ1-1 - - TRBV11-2 TGTGCCAGCAACTACGACATGAACACTGAAGCTTTCTTT CASNYDMNTEAFF
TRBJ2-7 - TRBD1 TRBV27 TGTGCCAGCAGTTGGTCATCAGGGGGCTACGAGCAGTACTTC CASSWSSGGYEQYF
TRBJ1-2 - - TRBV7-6 TGTGCCAGCGGCCCCGGGGGGGGGCGGAACTATGGCTACACCTTC CASGPGGGRNYGYTF
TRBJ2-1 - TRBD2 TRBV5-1 TGCGCCAGCAGCTTGGCCCTTGCGGGAGGGCGAGATGAGCAGTTCTTC CASSLALAGGRDEQFF
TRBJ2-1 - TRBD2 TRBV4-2 TGTGCCAGCAGCGACGGGACTAGCGGGGGGGCCGGTGAGCAGTTCTTC CASSDGTSGGAGEQFF
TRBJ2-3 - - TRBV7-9 TGTGCCAGCAGTCAGAGGACAGCCGGCACAGATACGCAGTATTTT CASSQRTAGTDTQYF
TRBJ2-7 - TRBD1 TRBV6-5 TGTGCCAGCAGTTACAGACAGGGTACTTACTACGAGCAGTACTTC CASSYRQGTYYEQYF
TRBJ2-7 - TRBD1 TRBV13 TGTGCCAGCAGGGCCGGCCCAGGGACAGGGGCCCACTACGAGCAGTACTTC CASRAGPGTGAHYEQYF
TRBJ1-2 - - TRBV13 TGTGCCAGCAGCCCTCCGCAGGGGATGTCCTATGGCTACACCTTC CASSPPQGMSYGYTF
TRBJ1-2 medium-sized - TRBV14 TGTGCCAGCAGCCAGTTAAAGTATGGCTACACCTTC CASSQLKYGYTF
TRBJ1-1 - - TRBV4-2 TGTGCCAGCAGCCAAGGGGCGTACATGAACACTGAAGCTTTCTTT CASSQGAYMNTEAFF